The source of this T cell receptor (beta chain) is a study of regulatory T cells in long-lasting Graves disease. CDR3 regions were amplified by Arm-PCR using iRepertoire HTBI primers to build TCR beta libraries. A single record per CDR3 protein comes from TCRdb applying MiXCR to the multiplex PCR reads. The data show some 450,000 distinct CDR3 sequences, with around 20% seen just once and 26% held by the top ten. The CDR3 extends over 15 amino acids. Germline-derived CDR1 and CDR2 are SGHKS and YYEKEE (reference sequence). The V end lost 0 bases, the J end lost 5 bases, and 11 bases lay between the germline ends. The time point was: persistent/refractory GD, antithyroid drugs over 5 years with positive TRAb. With RNA extracted from PBMCs as input, the TCR library was made.

V usage is TRBV5-5 and J usage is TRBJ2-2; D may be TRBD1 (5 bases). This receptor was obtained from a female donor with Graves disease. The sequencing here drew on peripheral blood mononuclear cells (PBMCs), taken when the disease was refractory, from a patient treated with antithyroid drugs. This CDR3 reads CASSLAQVVTGELFF. The CDR3 coding sequence is TGTGCCAGCAGCTTGGCACAGGTTGTAACCGGGGAGCTGTTTTTT.